The clone carrying this TCR beta chain was detected ten times or more. Its antigen remains unidentified. This specimen belongs to a study of T-cell reconstitution after alpha-beta-depleted transplantation in children. Unique molecular identifiers were used to barcode this TCRbeta library. Each CDR3 protein gets one entry after TCRdb re-called the PCR reads with MiXCR. Among around 670,000 distinct CDR3 sequences listed, around 14% were seen once. V was clipped by 1 base and J by 0 bases, with 10 bases between them. CDR3 length: 15 residues. Germline V gene data show CDR1 as DFQATT and CDR2 as SNEGSKA (reference sequence). Whole-study results and caveats: Diversity and T-cell counts at one year after transplant derived mostly from new T cells.

The rearrangement uses TRBV20-1 and TRBJ2-1; D may be TRBD2 (5 bases). Material: PBMCs, obtained before TCRalphabeta/CD19-depleted stem cell transplant. The TCR sequence derives from a girl aged 2 to 9 with congenital amegakaryocytic thrombocytopenia, due to receive a stem cell transplant. CDR3 sequence (DNA): TGCAGTGCTAGAGTTTATCGGGGCTCCTACAATGAGCAGTTCTTC. It specifies CSARVYRGSYNEQFF.